This record looks at one TCR beta chain sequence and its context. The specificity of this receptor is unknown. A much more abundant neighbour one base away suggests this may be a read error. The TCR beta CDR3 regions were amplified from the RNA transcripts. A first-round RT-PCR of the TCR CDR3 used the HTBI primer set with the Qiagen OneStep RT-PCR kit. Libraries were constructed in a second round of multiplex PCR, after which size selection and purification were performed. The libraries were sequenced on an Illumina HiSeq2000 using paired-end 100 bp reads. Per the authors' processing: SOAPnuke was used to process the raw data, removing reads that contained adapters or uncalled bases, had a mean Phred below 15, or lacked an exact match to the constant primer or identifier. High-quality paired reads were merged with COPE v1.2.5, and unique nucleotide sequences were defined as clonotypes. Clonotypes were aligned to IMGT TRBV, TRBD and TRBJ reference segments using MiTCR v1.1. The analysis was restricted to V-J combinations with a frequency above 0.0001, which together covered roughly 99% of the repertoires. A TCS score was defined as the ratio of F50 (clonal expansion) to E x V (chaos), with BLOSUM62-based TCRdist applied between CDR3 peptides within each V-J. Welch's t-statistics and random forest reduced 450 to 600 V-J features to roughly 13, which were used in a naive Bayes classifier (R e1071). Thyroid-blood repertoire similarity was quantified with the Morisita-Horn index. The public reads were run again by TCRdb, first through fastp at Q25 and then through MiXCR, and only productive beta chains were kept. CDR3 protein sequences are deduplicated, and each keeps its most common genes and DNA. None of the V and J calls come from the authors' own analysis; TCRdb made them. This sample lists 480,000 or so distinct CDR3 sequences; over 35% were detected once. The biggest ten clones account for about 40% of the sample.

There are 18 amino acids in the CDR3, from cysteine to phenylalanine inclusive. The sequence is cut down to CDR3 DNA, 54 bases in frame from base 1. Based on the germline V gene, the CDR1 and CDR2 sequences are SGHTA and FQGTGA. Trimmed from V: 2 bases; trimmed from J: 5 bases; junction bases lacking a gene match: 11. The data were obtained in a study of T cells in Graves' hyperthyroidism and ophthalmopathy (dated by TCRdb to the late 2010s). For context, the study as a whole: To identify TCR V-J signatures that set the groups apart, the researchers used a discovery cohort of about a hundred patients, made up of 40 to 45 with Graves' ophthalmopathy and some 58 with stable Graves' hyperthyroidism. The study also compared thyroid tissue and blood T-cell repertoires from about 6 Graves' hyperthyroidism patients. An independent validation cohort of some 18 hyperthyroidism patients and over 15 patients who later progressed to ophthalmopathy tested prospective prediction of ophthalmopathy. Once sampling was done, hyperthyroidism patients were given methimazole at a starting dose of 30 mg daily, whereas ophthalmopathy patients were given high-dose intravenous methylprednisolone. The roughly 90 discovery patients were divided at random into training and test sets in a 7:3 ratio. The paper reports TCR Vbeta CDR3 sequencing of 140 or so peripheral blood samples: fewer than 50 ophthalmopathy, fewer than 85 hyperthyroidism and around 17 progressor patients. Broader findings and caveats from the paper: Most expanded thyroid clonotypes (frequency above 0.001) were also found in blood, which suggests that blood repertoires may mirror thyroid immune responses. No statistical method was used to set the sample size in advance, and investigators knew the group allocation. A 13 V-J signature model separated ophthalmopathy from stable hyperthyroidism, with about 90% sensitivity and 81.08% specificity in cross-validation and 80%/75% in testing. In validation, the model predicted progression to ophthalmopathy with over 60% sensitivity and 72% to 75% specificity, a median of roughly seven months before onset.

Patients with uncontrolled infections, other autoimmune diseases, pregnancy or lactation were excluded. Diagnoses relied on clinical symptoms, serum thyroxine and TRAb, thyroid ultrasound and orbital computed tomography. Total RNA was extracted with Trizol reagent, and quality was checked on an Agilent 2100 Bioanalyzer. Sequencing was performed on peripheral blood or thyroid tissue (not recorded which). This clonotype was obtained from an adult woman with Graves' disease, either hyperthyroidism or ophthalmopathy (not recorded which). Recombination joined TRBV7-3 with TRBJ2-2, and 10 bases in between align with TRBD2. The CDR3 is CASSLSGASGSRTGELFF. In nucleotide form, the sequence is TGTGCCAGCAGCTTATCCGGGGCTAGCGGGAGTCGGACCGGGGAGCTGTTTTTT.